The 26 T cell receptor beta chains in this list originate from one sample, sequenced in a study of monozygotic twins with inflammatory bowel disease. TCRdb reprocessed the 5' RACE reads and reports one entry per CDR3 protein, with no DNA. The sample totals about 160,000 distinct CDR3 sequences. Material for sequencing was blood. Source of these receptors: a human donor with ulcerative colitis or Crohn's disease, or a healthy co-twin of an affected twin (not recorded which).

CDR3 loop: CASSQDIGTGELFF. V and J are TRBV14 and TRBJ2-2. CDR1 and CDR2 (germline): SGHDN, FVKESK. This CDR3 is 14 amino acids long.

This CDR3 is CASSPSVSSNTEAFF. This chain uses TRBV18 with TRBJ1-1. Germline assignment: CDR1 KGHSH and CDR2 LQKENI. This CDR3 contains 15 residues.

This sequence joins TRBV27 and TRBJ1-6; TCRdb's assignment of TRBD1 cannot be checked, as there is no DNA. Germline CDR1 reads MNHEY; CDR2 reads SMNVEV (reference sequence). The CDR3 has 14 residues. The CDR3 loop reads CASRPPGTFYSLHF.

This rearrangement joins TRBV7-2 to TRBJ1-2; TCRdb names TRBD1, which stays unverified in the absence of DNA. This CDR3 has 14 amino acids. Per the germline V gene, CDR1 is SGHTA and CDR2 is FQGNSA. This CDR3 reads CASSLSTGGRGYTF.

V gene TRBV5-6 combines with J gene TRBJ1-6; TCRdb's D call of TRBD1 is untestable without DNA. Germline lookup yields CDR1 SGHDT and CDR2 YYEEEE. The length of the CDR3 is 16 residues. CDR3 sequence reads: CASSSSGASYNSPLHF.

The V and J genes are TRBV18 and TRBJ2-7; TCRdb selects TRBD2, and the lack of DNA leaves this call unchecked. This CDR3 comprises 15 residues. Germline V CDR1 and CDR2: KGHSH, LQKENI. The CDR3 protein is CASSPDLAGVYEQYF.

The V call is TRBV29-1, the J call TRBJ2-3; checking the TCRdb D call of TRBD1 is not possible without DNA. Germline loops: CDR1 SQVTM, CDR2 ANQGSEA. This CDR3 contains 13 residues. The CDR3 region is CSVPTGGTNTQYF.

The chain joins TRBV28 to TRBJ1-1; the D call of TRBD1 rests on TCRdb alone, since no DNA is present to check it. The germline CDR1 and CDR2 sequences are MDHEN and SYDVKM. The CDR3 is made up of 15 amino acids. The CDR3 reads CASSLFRGIGTEAFF.

The chain employs TRBV6-2 or TRBV6-3 and TRBJ1-1. Germline V gene lookup returns CDR1 MNHEY and CDR2 SVGEGT. The CDR3 spans 12 residues. The CDR3 loop is CASSLDGYEAFF.

The chain is built from TRBV29-1 and TRBJ1-1. Germline V gene lookup returns CDR1 SQVTM and CDR2 ANQGSEA. The CDR3 sequence is 11 residues long. The CDR3 loop is CSGRVGTEAFF.

V and J are TRBV4-3 and TRBJ2-3; TCRdb lists TRBD2, though no DNA is available to test this call. From germline, CDR1 is LGHNA and CDR2 YSLEER. This CDR3 has 14 residues. The CDR3 reads CASSQGSGRDTQYF.

This chain connects TRBV12-3 or TRBV12-4 to TRBJ1-5. This CDR3 region has 13 residues. Here the CDR3 reads CASSLGGWQPQHF.

The rearrangement joins TRBV5-1 to TRBJ2-1; TCRdb's D call, TRBD1, is unchecked because there is no DNA. The germline gives CDR1 SGHRS, CDR2 YFSETQ. The CDR3 extends over 15 amino acids. This CDR3 reads CASSFALGTFNEQFF.

The gene calls are TRBV5-1 and TRBJ2-2; the TCRdb D gene call, TRBD1, has no DNA to confirm it. This CDR3 spans 15 amino acids. Germline CDR1 is SGHRS and CDR2 is YFSETQ. This chain's CDR3 is CASSSPGQGAGELFF.

The chain is built from TRBV30 and TRBJ2-1; with no DNA, the TCRdb D assignment of TRBD1 cannot be verified. Per germline, CDR1 GTSNPN and CDR2 SVGIG (reference sequence). There are 15 residues in the CDR3. The CDR3 protein is CAWRSTGGNHNEQFF.

V gene TRBV20-1 combines with J gene TRBJ2-5. This CDR3 comprises 12 residues. The germline V gene encodes CDR1 DFQATT and CDR2 SNEGSKA (reference sequence). The CDR3 loop reads CSALRTKETQYF.

J is TRBJ2-1 and V is TRBV7-7. The CDR3 runs to 13 residues. Germline CDR1 is SSHAT and CDR2 is FNYEAQ (reference sequence). The CDR3 sequence: CASSLDRNNEQFF.

This sequence joins TRBV18 and TRBJ2-2; TCRdb lists TRBD2, though no DNA is available to test this call. CDR3 length: 16 amino acids. CDR1 KGHSH and CDR2 LQKENI come from the germline V gene. The CDR3 reads CASSPSMAGNTGELFF.

Here the CDR3 reads CASSLGQKYEQYF. The J gene is TRBJ2-7, the V gene TRBV7-3; TCRdb lists TRBD1, though no DNA is available to test this call. The CDR3 consists of 13 residues. Looked up from germline, CDR1 is SGHTA and CDR2 is FQGTGA.

The chain has TRBV3-1 and TRBJ2-7; the TCRdb D gene call, TRBD2, has no DNA to confirm it. CDR1 and CDR2 (germline): LGHDT, YNNKEL (reference sequence). The CDR3 loop spans 15 amino acids. CDR3 residues: CASSLGTSGLYEQYF.

V gene TRBV20-1 combines with J gene TRBJ1-2; TCRdb's assignment of TRBD1 cannot be checked, as there is no DNA. Germline V gene data show CDR1 as DFQATT and CDR2 as SNEGSKA (reference sequence). The CDR3 is 14 amino acids. CDR3 protein: CSARRGGNADGYTF.

The rearrangement uses TRBV7-3 and TRBJ2-1; the TRBD2 assignment by TCRdb is unverifiable without DNA. The CDR3 is 16 residues long. Germline values: CDR1 SGHTA, CDR2 FQGTGA. CDR3 in amino acids: CASSPGLRGSYNEQFF.

The chain recombines TRBV7-9 with TRBJ1-1. CDR1 and CDR2 (germline): SEHNR, FQNEAQ (reference sequence). This CDR3 is built from 13 residues. The CDR3 sequence is CASSLLGNTEAFF.

The chain joins TRBV21-1 to TRBJ2-5. TRBV21-1 is flagged as a pseudogene. The CDR3 is 15 amino acids. CDR3 in amino acids: CASSKEGRIQETQYF.

This chain uses TRBV5-1 with TRBJ1-1. The CDR3 has 11 residues. From germline, CDR1 is SGHRS and CDR2 YFSETQ. The chain's CDR3 is CASSLNSEAFF.

The CDR3 spells CSATPPSGRVYEQYF. V usage is TRBV20-1 and J usage is TRBJ2-7; TCRdb names TRBD2, which stays unverified in the absence of DNA. The length of the CDR3 is 15 residues. Germline CDR1 DFQATT, CDR2 SNEGSKA (reference sequence).